This is a list of T cell receptor beta chains from one sample in a study of blood T cells in healthy people across ages. TCRdb re-analysed the 5' RACE reads in MiXCR, keeping a single row per CDR3 protein. The repertoire holds hundreds of thousands of distinct CDR3 sequences, with about 28% as singletons. The sequenced material came from blood. The receptors shown here come from a woman older than 75 in good health. Both conserved end residues are part of each CDR3. A D gene is named only where the DNA matches it firmly. Expanded clones get a size class; other rows say once, few or many, or leave the size out.

-,TRBV27,many,TRBJ2-7,CASSSTGTQSYEQYF,TGTGCCAGCAGTTCAACAGGGACCCAATCCTACGAGCAGTACTTC
-,TRBV2,few,TRBJ2-1,CASSPMGQRTEQFF,TGTGCCAGCAGTCCAATGGGACAACGAACGGAGCAGTTCTTC
-,TRBV6-2/TRBV6-3,-,TRBJ2-1,CASSYGAGKAYNEQFF,TGTGCCAGCAGTTACGGGGCAGGGAAGGCCTACAATGAGCAGTTCTTC
TRBD2,TRBV6-2/TRBV6-3,few,TRBJ2-3,CASSYRRGGPDTQYF,TGTGCCAGCAGTTACAGGCGGGGGGGCCCGGATACGCAGTATTTT
-,TRBV20-1,many,TRBJ1-5,CSARLQGLYQPQHF,TGCAGTGCTAGACTACAGGGTTTGTATCAGCCCCAGCATTTT
-,TRBV7-7,many,TRBJ2-1,CASSLGGQGGDEQFF,TGTGCCAGCAGCTTAGGGGGGCAGGGTGGCGATGAGCAGTTCTTC
-,TRBV28,many,TRBJ2-5,CASSRQPETQYF,TGTGCCAGTTCCCGACAGCCGGAGACCCAGTACTTC
-,TRBV3-1,-,TRBJ2-3,CASSGLEGRGGPFTEYF,TGTGCCAGCAGCGGACTAGAGGGTAGGGGGGGTCCATTCACGGAGTATTTT
TRBD2,TRBV5-4,many,TRBJ2-3,CASSREGTERTQYF,TGTGCCAGCAGCCGGGAGGGGACGGAACGTACGCAGTATTTT
TRBD1,TRBV29-1,-,TRBJ1-1,CSVVRGATEAFF,TGCAGCGTAGTCAGGGGGGCCACTGAAGCTTTCTTT
-,TRBV6-4,many,TRBJ2-7,CASSDDQGGYEQYF,TGTGCCAGCAGTGACGATCAGGGAGGATACGAGCAGTACTTC
-,TRBV24-1,once,TRBJ2-3,CATSDLGTGSTDTRYF,TGTGCCACCAGTGATTTAGGGACGGGGTCGACAGATACGCGGTATTTT
-,TRBV5-1,-,TRBJ2-7,CASSTNSLWAYNEQYF,TGCGCCAGCAGCACGAACAGCCTATGGGCCTACAATGAGCAGTACTTC
TRBD1,TRBV4-3,few,TRBJ1-4,CASSGAGTGGEKLFF,TGCGCCAGCAGCGGCGCCGGGACAGGAGGGGAAAAACTGTTTTTT
-,TRBV30,-,TRBJ2-7,CAWRAGGEQYF,TGTGCCTGGAGGGCTGGGGGCGAGCAGTACTTC
-,TRBV12-3/TRBV12-4,-,TRBJ2-7,CASSFLRDNTYEQYF,TGTGCCAGCAGTTTCCTTCGGGACAACACCTACGAGCAGTACTTC